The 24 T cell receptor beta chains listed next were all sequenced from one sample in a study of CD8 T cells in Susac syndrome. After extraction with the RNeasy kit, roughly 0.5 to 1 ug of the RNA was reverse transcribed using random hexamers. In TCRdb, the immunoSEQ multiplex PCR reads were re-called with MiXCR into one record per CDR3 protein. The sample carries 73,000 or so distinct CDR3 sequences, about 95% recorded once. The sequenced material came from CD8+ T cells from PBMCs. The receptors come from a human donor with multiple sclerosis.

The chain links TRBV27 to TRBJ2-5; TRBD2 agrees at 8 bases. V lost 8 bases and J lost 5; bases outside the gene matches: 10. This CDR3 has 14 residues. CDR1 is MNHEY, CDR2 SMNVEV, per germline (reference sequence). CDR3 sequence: CASGSRREDETQYF. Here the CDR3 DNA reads TGTGCCAGCGGGTCCAGGCGGGAGGATGAGACCCAGTACTTC.

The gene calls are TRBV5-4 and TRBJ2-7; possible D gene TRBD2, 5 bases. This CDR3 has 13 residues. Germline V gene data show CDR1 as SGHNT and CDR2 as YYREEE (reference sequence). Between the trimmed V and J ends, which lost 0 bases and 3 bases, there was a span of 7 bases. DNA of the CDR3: TGTGCCAGCAGCTTGGCGGGGAACTACGAGCAGTACTTC. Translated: CASSLAGNYEQYF. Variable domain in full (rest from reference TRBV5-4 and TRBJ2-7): ETGVTQSPTHLIKTRGQQVTLRCSSQSGHNTVSWYQQALGQGPQFIFQYYREEENGRGNFPPRFSGLQFPNYSSELNVNALELDDSALYLCASSLAGNYEQYFGPGTRLTVT.

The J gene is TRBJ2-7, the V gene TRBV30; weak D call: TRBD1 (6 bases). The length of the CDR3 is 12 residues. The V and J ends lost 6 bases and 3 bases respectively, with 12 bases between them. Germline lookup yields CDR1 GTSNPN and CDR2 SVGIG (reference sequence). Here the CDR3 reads CACGPRGYEQYF. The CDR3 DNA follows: TGTGCCTGTGGCCCCAGGGGCTACGAGCAGTACTTC. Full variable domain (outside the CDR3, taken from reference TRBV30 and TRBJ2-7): SQTIHQWPATLVQPVGSPLSLECTVEGTSNPNLYWYRQAAGRGLQLLFYSVGIGQISSEVPQNLSASRPQDRQFILSSKKLLLSDSGFYLCACGPRGYEQYFGPGTRLTVT.

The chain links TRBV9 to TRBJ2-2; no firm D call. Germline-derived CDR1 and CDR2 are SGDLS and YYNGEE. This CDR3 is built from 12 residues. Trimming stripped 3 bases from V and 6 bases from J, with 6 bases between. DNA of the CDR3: TGTGCCAGCAGCGCTAGGGCCGGGGAGCTGTTTTTT. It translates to CASSARAGELFF.

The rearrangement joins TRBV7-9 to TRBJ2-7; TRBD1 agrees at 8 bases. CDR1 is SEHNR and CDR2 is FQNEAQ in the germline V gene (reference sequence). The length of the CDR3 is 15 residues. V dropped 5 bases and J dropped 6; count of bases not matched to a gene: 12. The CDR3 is CASSHPSRTGFEQYF. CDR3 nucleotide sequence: TGTGCCAGCAGCCACCCCAGTCGGACAGGGTTCGAGCAGTACTTC.

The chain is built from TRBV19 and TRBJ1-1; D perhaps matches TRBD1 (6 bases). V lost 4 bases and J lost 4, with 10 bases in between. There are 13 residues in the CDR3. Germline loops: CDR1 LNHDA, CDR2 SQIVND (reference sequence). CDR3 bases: TGTGCCAGTAGTACCGGGGGCAGCACTGAAGCTTTCTTT. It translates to CASSTGGSTEAFF. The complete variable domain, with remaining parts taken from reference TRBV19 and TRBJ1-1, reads DGGITQSPKYLFRKEGQNVTLSCEQNLNHDAMYWYRQDPGQGLRLIYYSQIVNDFQKGDIAEGYSVSREKKESFPLTVTSAQKNPTAFYLCASSTGGSTEAFFGQGTRLTVV.

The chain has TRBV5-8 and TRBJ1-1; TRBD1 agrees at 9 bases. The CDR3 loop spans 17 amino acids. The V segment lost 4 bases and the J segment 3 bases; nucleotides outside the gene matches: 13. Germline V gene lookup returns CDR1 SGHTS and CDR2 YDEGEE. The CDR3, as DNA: TGTGCCAGCAGCGAACAGGGGGCAGGTTACGTGGACACTGAAGCTTTCTTT. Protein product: CASSEQGAGYVDTEAFF.

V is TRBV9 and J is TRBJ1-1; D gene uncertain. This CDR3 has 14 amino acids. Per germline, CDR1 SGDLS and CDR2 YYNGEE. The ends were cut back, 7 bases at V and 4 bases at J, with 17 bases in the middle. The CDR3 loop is CASQPGRLGTEAFF. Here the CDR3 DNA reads TGTGCCAGCCAACCAGGACGGTTGGGCACTGAAGCTTTCTTT.

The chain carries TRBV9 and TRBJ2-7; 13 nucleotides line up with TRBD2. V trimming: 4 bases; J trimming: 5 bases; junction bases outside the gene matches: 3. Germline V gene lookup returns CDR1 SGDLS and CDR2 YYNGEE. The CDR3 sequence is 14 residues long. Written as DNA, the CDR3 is TGTGCCAGCAGCCCCGGGACTAGCGGGGACGAGCAGTACTTC. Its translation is CASSPGTSGDEQYF.

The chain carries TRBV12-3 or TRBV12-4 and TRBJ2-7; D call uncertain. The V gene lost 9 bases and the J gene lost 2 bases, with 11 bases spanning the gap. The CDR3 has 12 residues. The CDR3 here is CASSPGPYEQYF. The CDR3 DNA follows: TGTGCCAGTAGTCCCGGCCCCTACGAGCAGTACTTC.

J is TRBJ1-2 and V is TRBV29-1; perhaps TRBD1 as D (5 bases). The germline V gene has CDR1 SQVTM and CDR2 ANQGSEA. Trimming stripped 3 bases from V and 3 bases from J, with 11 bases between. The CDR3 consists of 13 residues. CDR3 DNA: TGCAGCGTTGAGCTAGGGGTTGACTATGGCTACACCTTC. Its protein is CSVELGVDYGYTF.

The CDR3 DNA is TGTGCCAGTAGTACCAGACAGAGCTACATGAACACTGAAGCTTTCTTT. Translated, it gives CASSTRQSYMNTEAFF. The gene calls are TRBV19 and TRBJ1-1; D is possibly TRBD1 (5 bases). CDR1 is LNHDA, CDR2 SQIVND, per germline (reference sequence). V lost 4 bases to trimming and J lost 0 bases, with 15 bases between them. This CDR3 region has 16 residues.

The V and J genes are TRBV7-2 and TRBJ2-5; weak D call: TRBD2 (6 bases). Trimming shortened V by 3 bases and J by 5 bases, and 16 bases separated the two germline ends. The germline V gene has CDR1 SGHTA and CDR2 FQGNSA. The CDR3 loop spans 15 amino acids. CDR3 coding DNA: TGTGCCAGCAGCTTTCCCTCAAGGGCGGGGGAGACCCAGTACTTC. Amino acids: CASSFPSRAGETQYF.

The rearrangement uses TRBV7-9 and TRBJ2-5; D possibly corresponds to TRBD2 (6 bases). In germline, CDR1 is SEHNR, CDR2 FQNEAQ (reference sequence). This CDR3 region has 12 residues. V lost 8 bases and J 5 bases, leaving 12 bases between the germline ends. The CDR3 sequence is CASGIGGETQYF. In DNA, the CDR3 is TGTGCCAGCGGGATCGGAGGGGAGACCCAGTACTTC. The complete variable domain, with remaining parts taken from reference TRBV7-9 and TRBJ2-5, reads DTGVSQNPRHKITKRGQNVTFRCDPISEHNRLYWYRQTLGQGPEFLTYFQNEAQLEKSRLLSDRFSAERPKGSFSTLEIQRTEQGDSAMYLCASGIGGETQYFGPGTRLLVL.

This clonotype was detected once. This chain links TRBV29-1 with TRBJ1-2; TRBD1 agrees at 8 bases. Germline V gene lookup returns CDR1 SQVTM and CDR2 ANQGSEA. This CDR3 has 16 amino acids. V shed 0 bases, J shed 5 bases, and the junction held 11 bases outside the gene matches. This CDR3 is CSVEDRERDRQYGYTF. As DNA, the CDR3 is TGCAGCGTTGAAGATCGGGAAAGGGACAGGCAATATGGCTACACCTTC.

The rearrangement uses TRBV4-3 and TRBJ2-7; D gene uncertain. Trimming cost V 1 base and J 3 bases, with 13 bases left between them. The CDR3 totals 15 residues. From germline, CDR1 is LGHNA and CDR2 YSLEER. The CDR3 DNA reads TGCGCCAGCAGCCAAGTCTTCCCTGGGTACTACGAGCAGTACTTC. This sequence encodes CASSQVFPGYYEQYF.

The CDR3 DNA is TGTGCCAGTAGTACCCCTGGCCAAGTAGAGACCCAGTACTTC. Its protein product is CASSTPGQVETQYF. This chain joins TRBV19 and TRBJ2-5, with no clear D. Deletions cut 4 bases from V and 4 bases from J, with 13 bases between. From germline, CDR1 is LNHDA and CDR2 SQIVND (reference sequence). CDR3 length equals 14 residues.

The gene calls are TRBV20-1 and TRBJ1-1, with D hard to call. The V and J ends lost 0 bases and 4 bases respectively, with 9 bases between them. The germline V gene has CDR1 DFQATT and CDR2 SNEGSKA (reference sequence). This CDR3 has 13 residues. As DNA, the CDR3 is TGCAGTGCTAGAGAGGGCCGAAGCACTGAAGCTTTCTTT. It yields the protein CSAREGRSTEAFF.

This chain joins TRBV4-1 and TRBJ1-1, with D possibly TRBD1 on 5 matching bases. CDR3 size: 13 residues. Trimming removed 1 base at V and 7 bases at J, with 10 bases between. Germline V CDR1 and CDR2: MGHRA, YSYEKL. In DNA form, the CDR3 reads TGCGCCAGCAGCCAAGGGCAGGGAGATGAAGCTTTCTTT. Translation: CASSQGQGDEAFF.

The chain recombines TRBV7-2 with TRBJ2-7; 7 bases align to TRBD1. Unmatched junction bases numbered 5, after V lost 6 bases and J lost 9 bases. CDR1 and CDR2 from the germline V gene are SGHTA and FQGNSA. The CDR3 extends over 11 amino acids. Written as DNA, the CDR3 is TGTGCCAGCAGAGGGGGCGCTTGGCAGTACTTC. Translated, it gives CASRGGAWQYF.

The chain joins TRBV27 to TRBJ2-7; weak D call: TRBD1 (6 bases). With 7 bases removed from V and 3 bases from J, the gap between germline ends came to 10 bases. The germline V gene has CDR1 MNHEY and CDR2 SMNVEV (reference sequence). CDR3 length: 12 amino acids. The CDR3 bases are TGTGCCAGCAATGACAGGAACTACGAGCAGTACTTC. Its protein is CASNDRNYEQYF.

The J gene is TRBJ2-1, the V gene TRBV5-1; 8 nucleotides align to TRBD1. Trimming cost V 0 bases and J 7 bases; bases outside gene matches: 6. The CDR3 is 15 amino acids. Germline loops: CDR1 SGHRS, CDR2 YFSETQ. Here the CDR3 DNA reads TGCGCCAGCAGCTTGGATCAGGGGGCGCAGAATGAGCAGTTCTTC. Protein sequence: CASSLDQGAQNEQFF.

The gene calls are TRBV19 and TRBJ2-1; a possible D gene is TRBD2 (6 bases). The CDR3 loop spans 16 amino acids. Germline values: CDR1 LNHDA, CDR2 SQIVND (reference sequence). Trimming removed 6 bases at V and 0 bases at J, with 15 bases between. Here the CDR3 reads CASSSPSASSYNEQFF. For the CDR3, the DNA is TGTGCCAGTAGCTCTCCTAGCGCAAGCTCCTACAATGAGCAGTTCTTC.

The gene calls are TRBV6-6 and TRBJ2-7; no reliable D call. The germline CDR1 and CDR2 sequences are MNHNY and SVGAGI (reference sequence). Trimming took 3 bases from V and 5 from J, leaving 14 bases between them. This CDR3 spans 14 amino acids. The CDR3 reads CASSYLRFGDEQYF. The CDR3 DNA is TGTGCCAGCAGTTATCTACGGTTTGGGGACGAGCAGTACTTC.